This T cell receptor beta chain emerged from a study of regulatory T cells in long-lasting Graves disease. Overall study results and limits: With 2,741 shared public clonotypes, persistent patients exceeded new patients, who shared about a thousand.

Stated time point: newly diagnosed GD, antithyroid drugs for less than 3 months. There was RNA extracted from PBMCs, and the TCR library was made from it. Construction of TCR beta libraries relied on iRepertoire HTBI primers and on Arm-PCR targeting CDR3 regions. TCRdb ran MiXCR on the multiplex PCR reads and lists one entry per CDR3 protein. The sample records over 450,000 distinct CDR3 sequences, approximately 12% being singletons. Germline V CDR1 and CDR2: SEHNR, FQNEAQ (reference sequence). V lost 6 bases and J lost 0; bases outside the gene matches: 10. The CDR3 consists of 19 residues. Only a few counts were recorded for this clonotype. Its specificity is unknown. The same data also contributed to another study, on T cells in Graves' hyperthyroidism and ophthalmopathy.

This receptor was obtained from a woman in her twenties or thirties with Graves disease. V is TRBV7-9 and J is TRBJ2-1; TRBD2 agrees at 14 bases. The sequencing used peripheral blood mononuclear cells (PBMCs), collected at new diagnosis, from a patient treated with antithyroid drugs. The CDR3 loop is CASSKGLAGVPSSYNEQFF. In nucleotides, the CDR3 is TGTGCCAGCAGTAAGGGACTAGCGGGAGTTCCGAGCTCCTACAATGAGCAGTTCTTC.